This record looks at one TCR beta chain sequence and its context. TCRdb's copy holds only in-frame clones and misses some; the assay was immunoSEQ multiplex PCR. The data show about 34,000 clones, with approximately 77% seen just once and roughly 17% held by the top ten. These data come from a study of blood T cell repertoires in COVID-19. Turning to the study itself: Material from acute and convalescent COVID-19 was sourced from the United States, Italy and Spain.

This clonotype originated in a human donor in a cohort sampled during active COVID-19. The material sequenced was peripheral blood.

The DNA for the CDR3 is TGCAGCGGACGGGGAGCTGGTGGCACTGAAGCTTTCTTT. Protein sequence: CSGRGAGGTEAFF. The chain uses TRBV29-1 and TRBJ1-1; no firm D call. Trimming took 7 bases from V and 4 from J, leaving 16 bases between them. This CDR3 has 13 residues. The germline gives CDR1 SQVTM, CDR2 ANQGSEA.